This T cell receptor (beta chain) was recorded in a study of blood T cell repertoires in COVID-19. Across 20 to 25 US areas, participants ranged in age from roughly 18 to 89 years. Assignment of participants to cohorts was predicated upon participant-reported clinical history. Per the study methods: By means of reference gene primer amplification, nucleated cell counts were estimated. Clones were read by immunoSEQ multiplex PCR, and TCRdb kept only the in-frame ones, dropping some. V, J and clone size are those of that table, while D and trimming were read from the DNA. The data contain 160,000 or so clones, roughly 90% of them singletons. This clone has a single count. Sequenced material: PBMCs or T cells enriched from blood (not recorded which). This TCR was recovered from a woman aged 45-60 years who had recovered from COVID-19.

CDR3 sequence (DNA): TGTGCCAGCAGCTCGGACAGGGGAAACACCATATATTTT. Its protein product is CASSSDRGNTIYF. The V gene is TRBV7-2, the J gene TRBJ1-3; 7 positions match TRBD1. Per the germline V gene, CDR1 is SGHTA and CDR2 is FQGNSA. CDR3 length equals 13 residues. Trimming took 4 bases from V and 4 from J; bases not matched to a gene: 1.